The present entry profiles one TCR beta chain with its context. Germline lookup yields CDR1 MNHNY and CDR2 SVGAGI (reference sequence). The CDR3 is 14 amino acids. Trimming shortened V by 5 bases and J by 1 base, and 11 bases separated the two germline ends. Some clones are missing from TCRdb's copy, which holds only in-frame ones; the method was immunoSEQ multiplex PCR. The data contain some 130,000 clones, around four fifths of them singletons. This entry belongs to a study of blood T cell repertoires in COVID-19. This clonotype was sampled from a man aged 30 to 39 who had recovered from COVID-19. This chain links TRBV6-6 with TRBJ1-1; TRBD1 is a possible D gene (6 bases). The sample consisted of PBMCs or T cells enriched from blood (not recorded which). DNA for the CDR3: TGTGCCAGCAGTCCCGGGACAAGGAACACTGAAGCTTTCTTT. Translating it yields CASSPGTRNTEAFF.